This T cell receptor beta chain was sequenced in a study of T cell clonotyping in hematopoietic cell transplantation. In regard to this clone: Its antigen is unknown.

Study results and caveats: Higher Inverse Simpson Index values in graft donor and pretransplant recipient predicted broader posttransplant TCR diversity. At the given depth, recipient repertoires were over 97% de novo clonotypes.

Measured with immunoSEQ multiplex PCR; TCRdb has only the in-frame clones, and not every one. The table includes 10,000 to 15,000 clones, roughly 92% detected once. The CDR3 is made up of 15 amino acids. Germline assignment: CDR1 MGHRA and CDR2 YSYEKL. V dropped 0 bases and J dropped 4 bases, with 10 bases sitting between them. The receptor was isolated from a female patient aged 45-60 years who had an allogeneic stem cell transplant from an unrelated donor, so the T cells may come from the graft donor. Some clones in this sample may be carry-over from other donors' samples. The sample consisted of PBMCs, taken 100 days after allogeneic stem cell transplant. The chain has TRBV4-1 and TRBJ2-1; D possibly corresponds to TRBD2 (6 bases). In DNA form, the CDR3 reads TGCGCCAGCAGCCAAGACCGGGGGAGGTACAATGAGCAGTTCTTC. Amino acids: CASSQDRGRYNEQFF.